Shown below are 12 T cell receptor beta chains from a single sample sequenced in a study of blood T cell repertoires in COVID-19. TCRdb keeps only in-frame clones here, not all; method: immunoSEQ multiplex PCR. The sample has 100,000 to 150,000 clones, 80% to 85% seen once. Source material: peripheral blood. Receptors originate from a woman in her forties or fifties with acute or convalescent COVID-19.

The J gene is TRBJ1-1, the V gene TRBV5-1, with D maybe TRBD1 (5 bases). This CDR3 comprises 16 residues. CDR1 is SGHRS, CDR2 YFSETQ, per germline. V lost 0 bases and J 0 bases, leaving 12 bases between the germline ends. CDR3: CASSLETVSVNTEAFF. DNA for the CDR3: TGCGCCAGCAGCTTGGAGACAGTTAGTGTGAACACTGAAGCTTTCTTT.

The chain recombines TRBV5-4 with TRBJ2-7; TRBD2 aligns across 13 bases. V dropped 6 bases and J dropped 3; count of bases not matched to a gene: 6. The CDR3 sequence is 15 residues long. Germline assignment: CDR1 SGHNT and CDR2 YYREEE (reference sequence). The CDR3 DNA reads as TGTGCCAGCACCCCCGGGACTAGCGGGAACTACGAGCAGTACTTC. The encoded protein is CASTPGTSGNYEQYF.

The J gene is TRBJ2-7, the V gene TRBV11-2, with a tentative D call TRBD1 (6 bases). This CDR3 region has 14 residues. CDR1 and CDR2 from the germline V gene are SGHAT and FQNNGV. The V end lost 5 bases, the J end lost 5 bases, and 16 bases lay between the germline ends. The CDR3 loop reads CASSQGGSSHEQYF. CDR3 DNA: TGTGCCAGCAGCCAAGGGGGTAGTAGCCACGAGCAGTACTTC.

This clone was recorded once. The rearrangement links TRBV5-1 to TRBJ2-6, with a weak D call TRBD1 (5 bases). Trimming cost V 1 base and J 1 base, with 9 bases left between them. The CDR3 has 16 residues. Per the germline V gene, CDR1 is SGHRS and CDR2 is YFSETQ. This CDR3 reads CASSLRQGSGANVLTF. CDR3 DNA: TGCGCCAGCAGCTTGCGGCAGGGTTCTGGGGCCAACGTCCTGACTTTC.

The gene calls are TRBV28 and TRBJ2-7; maybe TRBD2 (6 bases). This CDR3 region has 12 residues. Germline V lookup: CDR1 MDHEN, CDR2 SYDVKM. V lost 8 bases and J lost 10, with 18 bases in between. This CDR3 is CASSRFGGKQYF. CDR3 in DNA: TGTGCCAGCTCCCGTTTCGGCGGGAAACAGTACTTC.

CDR3 nucleotide sequence: TGTGCCAGCTCACCGTACTCAGGTGTCATGAACACTGAAGCTTTCTTT. Translated: CASSPYSGVMNTEAFF. This sequence joins TRBV18 and TRBJ1-1, with D uncertain. CDR1 and CDR2 from the germline V gene are KGHSH and LQKENI. The CDR3 is 16 amino acids. V gave up 3 bases and J gave up 0 bases, with 14 bases separating them.

This clone has a single count. V usage is TRBV10-3 and J usage is TRBJ2-1; D possibly corresponds to TRBD2 (7 bases). The germline V gene encodes CDR1 ENHRY and CDR2 SYGVKD. V dropped 4 bases and J dropped 8 bases, with 18 bases sitting between them. CDR3 length: 15 residues. DNA of the CDR3: TGTGCCATCAGTGCGGGACTCACGGGGGGCGATGAGCAGTTCTTC. This sequence encodes CAISAGLTGGDEQFF.

The chain couples TRBV12-3 or TRBV12-4 to TRBJ2-5; maybe TRBD1 (6 bases). The CDR3 has 13 amino acids. The germline V and J ends were trimmed by 2 bases and 5 bases, with 9 bases remaining between them. The CDR3 sequence is CASSLHRVETQYF. The CDR3 DNA reads as TGTGCCAGCAGTTTACACAGGGTCGAGACCCAGTACTTC.

Regarding this clone: A junction end diverges from the germline sequence, so it may reflect a read error. The V and J genes are TRBV2 and TRBJ2-7; 12 nucleotides align to TRBD2. Germline loops: CDR1 SNHLY, CDR2 FYNNEI. The CDR3 is made up of 14 amino acids. In DNA form, the CDR3 reads TGTGCCAGCAGGGAGAGTCCTAGCGGGGGGGCGCTCGACTTC. This sequence encodes CASRESPSGGALDF. Complete variable domain (other parts from reference TRBV2 and TRBJ2-7): EPEVTQTPSHQVTQMGQEVILRCVPISNHLYFYWYRQILGQKVEFLVSFYNNEISEKSEIFDDQFSVERPDGSNFTLKIRSTKLEDSAMYFCASRESPSGGALDFGPGTRLTVT.

The CDR3 DNA is TGTGCCAGCAGTCGGGGGGGCCACCTGAGAGAGAGTCCCGGGGAGCTGTTTTTT. This gives the protein CASSRGGHLRESPGELFF. This sequence joins TRBV5-4 and TRBJ2-2, with 8 positions matching TRBD2. Germline V gene sequence: CDR1 SGHNT, CDR2 YYREEE (reference sequence). The trim removed 5 bases at V and 6 bases at J, leaving 18 bases unmatched. CDR3 length: 18 residues.

The chain uses TRBV19 and TRBJ1-5; D is perhaps TRBD1 (5 bases). The CDR3 length is 15 residues. In germline, CDR1 is LNHDA, CDR2 SQIVND (reference sequence). Trimming took 6 bases from V and 6 from J, leaving 18 bases between them. CDR3 sequence (DNA): TGTGCCAGTAGCAAATACCAGGGAGGGAGTCAGCCCCAGCATTTT. It encodes CASSKYQGGSQPQHF. Full variable domain (remainder filled in from reference TRBV19 and TRBJ1-5): DGGITQSPKYLFRKEGQNVTLSCEQNLNHDAMYWYRQDPGQGLRLIYYSQIVNDFQKGDIAEGYSVSREKKESFPLTVTSAQKNPTAFYLCASSKYQGGSQPQHFGDGTRLSIL.

V is TRBV12-3 or TRBV12-4 and J is TRBJ1-2; 7 bases agree with TRBD1. V was pared by 7 bases and J by 7 bases, with 9 bases of the junction left unmatched. CDR3 size: 13 residues. For the CDR3, the DNA is TGTGCCAGCACTATACAGGGGAGATTTGGCTACACCTTC. It translates to CASTIQGRFGYTF.